This T cell receptor beta chain is drawn from a study of identical twins. Study-level points and caveats: Part of the zero-insertion signal could reflect confounding by invariant MAIT and iNKT cells.

TCRdb re-derived calls from the 5' RACE reads in MiXCR, one entry per CDR3 protein. The sample yields roughly 1,500,000 distinct CDR3 sequences, around 33% seen once. This clonotype was seen only a few times. Its antigen remains unidentified. CDR1 is SGHTA and CDR2 is FQGNSA in the germline V gene. The CDR3 covers 13 residues. The V end lost 1 base, the J end lost 6 bases, and 9 bases lay between the germline ends. This clonotype originated in a newborn girl in good health. The genes are TRBV7-2 and TRBJ2-5; no clear D gene. Sequenced input: cord blood. CDR3 sequence reads: CASSLELPQTQYF. CDR3 nucleotides: TGTGCCAGCAGCTTAGAGTTGCCACAGACCCAGTACTTC.